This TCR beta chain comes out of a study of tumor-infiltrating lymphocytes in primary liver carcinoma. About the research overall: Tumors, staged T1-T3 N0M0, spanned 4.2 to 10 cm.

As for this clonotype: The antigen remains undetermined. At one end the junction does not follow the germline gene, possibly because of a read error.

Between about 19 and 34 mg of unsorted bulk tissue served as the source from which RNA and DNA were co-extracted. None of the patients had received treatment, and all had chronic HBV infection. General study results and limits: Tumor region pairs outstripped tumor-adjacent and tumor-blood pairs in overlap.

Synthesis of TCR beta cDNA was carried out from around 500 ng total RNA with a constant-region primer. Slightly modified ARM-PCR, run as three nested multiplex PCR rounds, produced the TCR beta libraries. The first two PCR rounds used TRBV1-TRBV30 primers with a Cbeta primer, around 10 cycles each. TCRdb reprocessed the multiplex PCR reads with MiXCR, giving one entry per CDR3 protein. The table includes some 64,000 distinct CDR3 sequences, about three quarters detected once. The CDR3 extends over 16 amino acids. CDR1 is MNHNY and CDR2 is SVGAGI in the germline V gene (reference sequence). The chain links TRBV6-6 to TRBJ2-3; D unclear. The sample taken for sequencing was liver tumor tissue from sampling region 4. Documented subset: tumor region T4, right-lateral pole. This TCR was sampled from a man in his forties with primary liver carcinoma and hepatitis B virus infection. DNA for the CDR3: TGTGCCAACAGTCCCATCGCTGGTGGAGTCACAGATACGCAGTGTTTT. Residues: CANSPIAGGVTDTQCF.